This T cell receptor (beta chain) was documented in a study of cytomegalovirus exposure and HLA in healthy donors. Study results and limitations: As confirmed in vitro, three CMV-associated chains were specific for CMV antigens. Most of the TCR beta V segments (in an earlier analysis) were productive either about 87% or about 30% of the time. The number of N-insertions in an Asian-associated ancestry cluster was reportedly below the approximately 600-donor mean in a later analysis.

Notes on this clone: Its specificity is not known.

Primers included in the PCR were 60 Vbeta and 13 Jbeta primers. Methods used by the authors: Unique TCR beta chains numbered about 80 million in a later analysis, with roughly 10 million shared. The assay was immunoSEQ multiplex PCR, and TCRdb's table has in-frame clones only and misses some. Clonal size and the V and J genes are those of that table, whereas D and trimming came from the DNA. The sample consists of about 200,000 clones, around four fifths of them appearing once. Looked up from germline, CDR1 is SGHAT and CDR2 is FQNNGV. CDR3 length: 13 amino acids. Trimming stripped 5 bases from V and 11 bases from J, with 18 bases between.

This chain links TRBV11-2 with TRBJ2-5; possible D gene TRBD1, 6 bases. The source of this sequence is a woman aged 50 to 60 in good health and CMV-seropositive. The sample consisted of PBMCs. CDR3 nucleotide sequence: TGTGCCAGCAGCCCACAGGGAATAGGGGAGCAGTACTTC. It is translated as CASSPQGIGEQYF.